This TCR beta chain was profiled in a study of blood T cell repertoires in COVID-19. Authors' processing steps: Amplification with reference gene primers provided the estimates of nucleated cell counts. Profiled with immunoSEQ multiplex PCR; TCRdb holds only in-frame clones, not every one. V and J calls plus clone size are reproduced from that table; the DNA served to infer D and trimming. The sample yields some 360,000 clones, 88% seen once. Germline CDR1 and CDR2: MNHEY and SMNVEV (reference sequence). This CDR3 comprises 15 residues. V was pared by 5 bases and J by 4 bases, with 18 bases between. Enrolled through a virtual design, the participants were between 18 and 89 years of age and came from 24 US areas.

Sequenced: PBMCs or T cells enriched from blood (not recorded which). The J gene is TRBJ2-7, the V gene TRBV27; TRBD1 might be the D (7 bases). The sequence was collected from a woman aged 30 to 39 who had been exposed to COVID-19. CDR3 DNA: TGTGCCAGCAGTGGAGGGGGCAGGCAGGGTTACGAGCAGTACTTC. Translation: CASSGGGRQGYEQYF.